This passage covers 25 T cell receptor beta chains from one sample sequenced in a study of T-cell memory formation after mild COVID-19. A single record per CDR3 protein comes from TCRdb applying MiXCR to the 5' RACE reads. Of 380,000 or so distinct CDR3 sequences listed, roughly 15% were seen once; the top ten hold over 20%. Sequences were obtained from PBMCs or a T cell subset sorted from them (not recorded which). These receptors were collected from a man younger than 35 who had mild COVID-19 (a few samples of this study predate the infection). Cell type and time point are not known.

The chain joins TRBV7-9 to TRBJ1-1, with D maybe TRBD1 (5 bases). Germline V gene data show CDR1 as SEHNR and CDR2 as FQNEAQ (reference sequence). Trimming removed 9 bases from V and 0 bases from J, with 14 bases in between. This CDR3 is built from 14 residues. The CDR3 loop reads CASGAQPMNTEAFF. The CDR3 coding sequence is TGTGCCAGTGGGGCACAGCCAATGAACACTGAAGCTTTCTTT.

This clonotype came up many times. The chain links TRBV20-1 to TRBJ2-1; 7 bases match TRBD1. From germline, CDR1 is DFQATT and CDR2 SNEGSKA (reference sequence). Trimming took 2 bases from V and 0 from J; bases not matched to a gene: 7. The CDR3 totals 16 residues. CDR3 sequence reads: CSARKDRPSSYNEQFF. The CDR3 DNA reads TGCAGTGCTAGAAAGGACAGGCCGAGCTCCTACAATGAGCAGTTCTTC.

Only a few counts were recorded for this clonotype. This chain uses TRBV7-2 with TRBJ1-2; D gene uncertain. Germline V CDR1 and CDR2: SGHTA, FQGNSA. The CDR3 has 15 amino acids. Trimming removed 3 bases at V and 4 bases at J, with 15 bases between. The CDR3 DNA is TGTGCCAGCAGCTTTGGCGGGGAACTCCTCTATGGCTACACCTTC. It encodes CASSFGGELLYGYTF.

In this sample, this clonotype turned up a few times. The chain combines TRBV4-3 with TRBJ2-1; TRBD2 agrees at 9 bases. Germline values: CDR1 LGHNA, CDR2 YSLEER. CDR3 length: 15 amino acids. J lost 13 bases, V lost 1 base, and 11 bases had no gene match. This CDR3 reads CASSQGRDSGGSQFF. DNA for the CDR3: TGCGCCAGCAGCCAAGGGCGGGATAGCGGGGGATCTCAGTTCTTC.

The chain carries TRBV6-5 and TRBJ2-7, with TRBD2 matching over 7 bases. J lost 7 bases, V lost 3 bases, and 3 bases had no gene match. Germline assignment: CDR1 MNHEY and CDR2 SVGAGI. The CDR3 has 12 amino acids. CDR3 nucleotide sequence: TGTGCCAGCAGTTATATGGGGGGGGAGCAGTACGTC. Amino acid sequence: CASSYMGGEQYV.

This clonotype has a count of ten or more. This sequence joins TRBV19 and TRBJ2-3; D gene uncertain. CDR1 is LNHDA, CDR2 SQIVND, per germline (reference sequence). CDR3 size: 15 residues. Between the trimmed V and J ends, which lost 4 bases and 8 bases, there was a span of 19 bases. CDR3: CASSRYSTSLGTQYF. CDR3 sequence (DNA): TGTGCCAGTAGTAGGTACAGCACCTCACTGGGTACGCAGTATTTT.

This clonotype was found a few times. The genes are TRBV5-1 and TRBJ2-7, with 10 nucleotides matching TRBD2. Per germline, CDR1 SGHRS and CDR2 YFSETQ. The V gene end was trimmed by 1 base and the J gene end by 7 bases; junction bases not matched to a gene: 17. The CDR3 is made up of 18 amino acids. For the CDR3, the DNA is TGCGCCAGCAGCTTGTCCGTTGGTATGGGACTAGCGCCGAGGGAGCAGTACTTC. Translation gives CASSLSVGMGLAPREQYF.

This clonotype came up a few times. The CDR3 sequence: CASSEARSYEQYV. The CDR3 DNA is TGTGCCAGCTCAGAGGCCAGGTCCTACGAGCAGTACGTC. The chain combines TRBV18 with TRBJ2-7; the D is unclear. V was shortened by 5 bases and J by 1 base, with 9 bases between the two germline ends. Germline V gene sequence: CDR1 KGHSH, CDR2 LQKENI. The CDR3 has 13 residues.

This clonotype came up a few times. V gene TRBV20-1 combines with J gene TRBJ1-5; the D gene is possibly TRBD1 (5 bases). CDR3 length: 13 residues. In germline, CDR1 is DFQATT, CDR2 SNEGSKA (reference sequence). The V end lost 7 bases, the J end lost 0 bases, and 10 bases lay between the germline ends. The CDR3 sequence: CSVKQDSNQPQHF. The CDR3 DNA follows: TGCAGTGTTAAACAGGATAGCAATCAGCCCCAGCATTTT.

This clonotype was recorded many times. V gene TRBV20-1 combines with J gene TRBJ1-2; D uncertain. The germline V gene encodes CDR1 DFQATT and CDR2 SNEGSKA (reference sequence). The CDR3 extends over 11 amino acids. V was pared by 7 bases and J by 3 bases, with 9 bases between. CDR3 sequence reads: CSGTDDYGYTF. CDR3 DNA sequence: TGCAGTGGGACGGATGACTATGGCTACACCTTC.

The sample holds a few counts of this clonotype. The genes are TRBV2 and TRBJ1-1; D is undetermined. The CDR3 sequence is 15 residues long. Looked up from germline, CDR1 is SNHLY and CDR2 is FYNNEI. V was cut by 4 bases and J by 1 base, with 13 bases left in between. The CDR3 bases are TGTGCCAGCAGTGTCATGGCAGGTTGGAACACTGAAGCTTTCTTT. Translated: CASSVMAGWNTEAFF.

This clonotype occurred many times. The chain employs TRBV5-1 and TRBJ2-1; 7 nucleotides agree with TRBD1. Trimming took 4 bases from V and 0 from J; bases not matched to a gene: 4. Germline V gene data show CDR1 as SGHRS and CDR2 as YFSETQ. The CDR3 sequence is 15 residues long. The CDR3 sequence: CASSRGQSSYNEQFF. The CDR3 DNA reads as TGCGCCAGCAGCCGGGGACAGAGCTCCTACAATGAGCAGTTCTTC.

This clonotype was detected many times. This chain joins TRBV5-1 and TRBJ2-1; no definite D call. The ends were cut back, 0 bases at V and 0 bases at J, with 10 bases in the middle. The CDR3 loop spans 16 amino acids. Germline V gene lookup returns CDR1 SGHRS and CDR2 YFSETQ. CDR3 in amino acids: CASSLAEASSYNEQFF. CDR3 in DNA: TGCGCCAGCAGCTTGGCCGAAGCGTCCTCCTACAATGAGCAGTTCTTC. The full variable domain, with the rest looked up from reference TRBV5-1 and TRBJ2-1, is KAGVTQTPRYLIKTRGQQVTLSCSPISGHRSVSWYQQTPGQGLQFLFEYFSETQRNKGNFPGRFSGRQFSNSRSEMNVSTLELGDSALYLCASSLAEASSYNEQFFGPGTRLTVL.

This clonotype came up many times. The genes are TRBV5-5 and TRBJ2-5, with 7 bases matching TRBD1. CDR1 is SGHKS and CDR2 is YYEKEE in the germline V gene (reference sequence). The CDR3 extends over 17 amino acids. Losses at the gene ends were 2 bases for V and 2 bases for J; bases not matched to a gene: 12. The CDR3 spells CASSLSGSPTGQETQYF. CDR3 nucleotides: TGTGCCAGCAGCTTATCGGGTAGCCCGACAGGGCAAGAGACCCAGTACTTC.

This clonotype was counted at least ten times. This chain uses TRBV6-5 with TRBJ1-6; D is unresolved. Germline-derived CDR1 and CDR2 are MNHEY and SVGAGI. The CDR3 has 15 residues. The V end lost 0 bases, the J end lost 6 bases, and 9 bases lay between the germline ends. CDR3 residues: CASSYSIEGNSPLHF. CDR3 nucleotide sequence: TGTGCCAGCAGTTACTCGATAGAGGGTAATTCACCCCTCCACTTT.

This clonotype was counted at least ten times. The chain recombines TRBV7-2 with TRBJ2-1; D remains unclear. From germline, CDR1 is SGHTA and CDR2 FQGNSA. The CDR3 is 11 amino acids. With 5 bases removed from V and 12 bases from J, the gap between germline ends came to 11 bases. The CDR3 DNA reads TGTGCCAGCAGCCCTCGATTGAGGCAGTTCTTC. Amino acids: CASSPRLRQFF.

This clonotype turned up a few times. The CDR3 loop is CASSQDFGLAGGTDTQYF. The CDR3 nucleotides are TGTGCCAGCAGCCAAGATTTCGGGCTAGCGGGGGGGACAGATACGCAGTATTTT. V gene TRBV3-1 combines with J gene TRBJ2-3, with 12 bases identical to TRBD2. There are 18 residues in the CDR3. Trimming cost V 0 bases and J 3 bases; bases outside gene matches: 7. Germline-derived CDR1 and CDR2 are LGHDT and YNNKEL (reference sequence).

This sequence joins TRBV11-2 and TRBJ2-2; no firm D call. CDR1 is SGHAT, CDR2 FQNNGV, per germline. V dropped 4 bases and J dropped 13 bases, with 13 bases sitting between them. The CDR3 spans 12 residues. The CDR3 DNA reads TGTGCCAGCAGCTCTGCTGGATTGGTGCTGTTTTTT. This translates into CASSSAGLVLFF. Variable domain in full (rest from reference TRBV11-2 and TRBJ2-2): EAGVAQSPRYKIIEKRQSVAFWCNPISGHATLYWYQQILGQGPKLLIQFQNNGVVDDSQLPKDRFSAERLKGVDSTLKIQPAKLEDSAVYLCASSSAGLVLFFGEGSRLTVL.

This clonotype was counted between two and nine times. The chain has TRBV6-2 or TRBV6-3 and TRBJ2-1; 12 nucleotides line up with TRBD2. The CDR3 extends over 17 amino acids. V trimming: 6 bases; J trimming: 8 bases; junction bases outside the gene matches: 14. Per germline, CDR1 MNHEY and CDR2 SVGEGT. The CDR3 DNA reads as TGTGCCAGCAGCATGCTTGGACTAGCGGGGCGTCGGGATGAGCAGTTCTTC. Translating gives CASSMLGLAGRRDEQFF.

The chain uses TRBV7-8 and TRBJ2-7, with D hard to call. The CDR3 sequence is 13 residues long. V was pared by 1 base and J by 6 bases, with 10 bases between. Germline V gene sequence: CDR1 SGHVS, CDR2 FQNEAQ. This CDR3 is CASSLGFVGEQYV. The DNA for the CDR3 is TGTGCCAGCAGCTTAGGCTTCGTGGGCGAGCAGTACGTC.

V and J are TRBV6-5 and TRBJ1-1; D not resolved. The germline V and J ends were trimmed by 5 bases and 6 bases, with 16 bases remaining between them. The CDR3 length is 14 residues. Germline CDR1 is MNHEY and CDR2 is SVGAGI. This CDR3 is CASSVTRSRAEAFF. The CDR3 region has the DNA TGTGCCAGCAGTGTGACGAGGTCGCGGGCTGAAGCTTTCTTT.

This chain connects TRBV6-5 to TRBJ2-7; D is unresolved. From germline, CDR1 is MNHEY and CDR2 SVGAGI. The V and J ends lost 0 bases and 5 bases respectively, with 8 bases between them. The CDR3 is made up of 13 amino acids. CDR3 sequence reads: CASSYSTHNEQYF. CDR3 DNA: TGTGCCAGCAGTTACTCGACACATAACGAGCAGTACTTC.

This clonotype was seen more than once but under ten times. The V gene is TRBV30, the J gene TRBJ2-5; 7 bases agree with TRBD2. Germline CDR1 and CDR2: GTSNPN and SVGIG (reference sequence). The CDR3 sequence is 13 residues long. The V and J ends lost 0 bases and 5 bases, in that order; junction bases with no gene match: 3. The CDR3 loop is CAWSVQGGETQYF. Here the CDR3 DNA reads TGTGCCTGGAGTGTTCAGGGAGGGGAGACCCAGTACTTC.

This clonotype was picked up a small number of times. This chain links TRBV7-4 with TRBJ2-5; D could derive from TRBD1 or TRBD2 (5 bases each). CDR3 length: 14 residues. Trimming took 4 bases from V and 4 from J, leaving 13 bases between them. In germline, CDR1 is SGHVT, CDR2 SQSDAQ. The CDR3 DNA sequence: TGTGCCAGCAGCTGGGACGCCTCCGCAGAGACCCAGTACTTC. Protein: CASSWDASAETQYF.

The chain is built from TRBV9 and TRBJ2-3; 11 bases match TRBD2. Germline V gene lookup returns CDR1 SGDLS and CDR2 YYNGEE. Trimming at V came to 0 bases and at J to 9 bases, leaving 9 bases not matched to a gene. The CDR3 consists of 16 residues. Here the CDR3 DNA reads TGTGCCAGCAGCGTAGGAGTAGCGGGGGGGTCCGCCACGCAGTATTTT. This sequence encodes CASSVGVAGGSATQYF. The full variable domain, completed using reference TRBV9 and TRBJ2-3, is DSGVTQTPKHLITATGQRVTLRCSPRSGDLSVYWYQQSLDQGLQFLIQYYNGEERAKGNILERFSAQQFPDLHSELNLSSLELGDSALYFCASSVGVAGGSATQYFGPGTRLTVL.